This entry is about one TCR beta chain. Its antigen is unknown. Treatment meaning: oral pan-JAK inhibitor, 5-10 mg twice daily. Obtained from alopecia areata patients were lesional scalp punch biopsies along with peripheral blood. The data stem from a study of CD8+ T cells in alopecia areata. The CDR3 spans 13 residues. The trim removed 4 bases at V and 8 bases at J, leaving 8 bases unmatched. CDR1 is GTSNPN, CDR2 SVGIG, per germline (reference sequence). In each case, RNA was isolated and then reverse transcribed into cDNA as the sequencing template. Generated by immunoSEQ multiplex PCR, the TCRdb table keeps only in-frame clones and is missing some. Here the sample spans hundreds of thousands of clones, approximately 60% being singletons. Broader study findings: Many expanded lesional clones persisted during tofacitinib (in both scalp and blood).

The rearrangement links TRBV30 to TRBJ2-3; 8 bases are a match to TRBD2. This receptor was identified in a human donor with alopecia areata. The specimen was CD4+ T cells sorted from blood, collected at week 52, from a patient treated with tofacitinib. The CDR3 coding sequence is TGTGCCTGGACCCCGGGGGGGCTCGGTACGCAGTATTTT. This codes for CAWTPGGLGTQYF.